This T cell receptor (beta chain) is from a study of blood T cell repertoires in COVID-19 (TCRdb year 2020). General notes on the study: Samples covering the acute and convalescent phases of COVID-19 were provided by collaborators in the United States, Italy and Spain. The samples were drawn from two sources: the first 160 participants of the ongoing ImmuneRACE study, and 1,254 subjects contributed by 6 global collaborators. HLA class I and class II types, where available, came from metadata supplied by the sample provider rather than from assay-based typing. The sample metadata nearly always contained a de-identified subject ID, COVID-19 status, age in years and sex. A freely available public database, intended as a resource for researchers studying the immune response to SARS-CoV-2, is where the repertoires were released. The prospective study material was composed of cDNA or gDNA derived from T cells, B-cell-depleted T cells, or PBMCs. Deeply sampled blood TCRbeta repertoires from subjects exposed to, actively infected with, or recovered from COVID-19 were included in the dataset. Beyond this particular receptor, the publication reports: The quantity of clinical and demographic metadata differed by source and by participant and was supplied without curation.

One collaborating source in Seattle enrolled patients while the patients were actively infected and followed the patients over time throughout the course of disease. The collaborating institutions used their own protocols to collect whole blood in K2EDTA tubes. For TCRbeta analysis, collaborators shipped samples as frozen whole blood, isolated PBMCs, or DNA extracted from either of those sample types. The immunoSEQ Assay, a bias-controlled multiplex PCR, was used to amplify TCRbeta CDR3 regions from genomic DNA. In the authors' own workflow: The number of nucleated cells in each sample was estimated by amplification of reference gene primers within the assay. Sequence reads were collapsed and filtered to measure the absolute abundance of every unique TCRbeta CDR3 rearrangement. For each sample, productive Simpson clonality was calculated as the square root of Simpson's diversity index over productive rearrangements. TCRdb stores this immuneACCESS table with in-frame sequences only. Part of the clones is absent; in the studies checked, under half of the shortfall reflects unresolved V genes, and no reason is known for the rest. V and J calls and clone size come straight from that table; D and trimming were deduced from the DNA. Across this sample there are some 270,000 clones, with around 86% seen only once. Approximately 5% of the sample is held by the ten biggest clonotypes.

In the germline V gene (reference sequence), CDR1 corresponds to LGHDT and CDR2 to YNNKEL. The CDR3 runs 15 residues from the cysteine to the phenylalanine. Left in the record is the CDR3 DNA by itself, 45 bases read in frame from the first base. Trimming accounts for 4 bases at V and 2 bases at J, while the number of junction bases matched to no gene is 2. Regarding this clone: Its antigen specificity is not known. No much larger clone is present one base from it, and per-base qualities are unavailable.

This receptor was obtained from a woman aged 80 or over with COVID-19, enrolled during active disease. Sequencing was carried out using peripheral blood. The sequence links TRBV3-1 (or the pseudogene TRBV3-2) to TRBJ2-3; 11 nucleotides in the junction match TRBD2. The DNA sequence reads TGTGCCAGCAGCCCGACTAGCGGGGCCACAGATACGCAGTATTTT. Protein translation: CASSPTSGATDTQYF.